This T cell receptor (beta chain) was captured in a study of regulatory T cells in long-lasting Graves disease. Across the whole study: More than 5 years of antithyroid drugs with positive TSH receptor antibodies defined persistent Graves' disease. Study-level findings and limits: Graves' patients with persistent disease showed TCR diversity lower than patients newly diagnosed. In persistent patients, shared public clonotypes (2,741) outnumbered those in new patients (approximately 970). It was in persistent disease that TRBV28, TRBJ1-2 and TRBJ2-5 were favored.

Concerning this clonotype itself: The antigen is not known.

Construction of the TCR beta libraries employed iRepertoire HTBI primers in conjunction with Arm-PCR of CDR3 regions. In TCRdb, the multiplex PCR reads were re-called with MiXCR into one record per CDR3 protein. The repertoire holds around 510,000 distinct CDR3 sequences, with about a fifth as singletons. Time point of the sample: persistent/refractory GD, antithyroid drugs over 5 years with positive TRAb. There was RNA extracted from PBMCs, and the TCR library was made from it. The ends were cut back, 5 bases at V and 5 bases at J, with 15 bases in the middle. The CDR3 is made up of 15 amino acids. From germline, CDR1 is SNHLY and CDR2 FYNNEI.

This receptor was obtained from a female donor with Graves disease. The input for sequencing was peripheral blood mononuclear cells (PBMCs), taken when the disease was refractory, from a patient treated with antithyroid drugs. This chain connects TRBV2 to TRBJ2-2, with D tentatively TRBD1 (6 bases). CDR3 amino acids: CASSLSRGLTGELFF. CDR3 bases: TGTGCCAGCAGTCTAAGTAGGGGGTTAACCGGGGAGCTGTTTTTT.